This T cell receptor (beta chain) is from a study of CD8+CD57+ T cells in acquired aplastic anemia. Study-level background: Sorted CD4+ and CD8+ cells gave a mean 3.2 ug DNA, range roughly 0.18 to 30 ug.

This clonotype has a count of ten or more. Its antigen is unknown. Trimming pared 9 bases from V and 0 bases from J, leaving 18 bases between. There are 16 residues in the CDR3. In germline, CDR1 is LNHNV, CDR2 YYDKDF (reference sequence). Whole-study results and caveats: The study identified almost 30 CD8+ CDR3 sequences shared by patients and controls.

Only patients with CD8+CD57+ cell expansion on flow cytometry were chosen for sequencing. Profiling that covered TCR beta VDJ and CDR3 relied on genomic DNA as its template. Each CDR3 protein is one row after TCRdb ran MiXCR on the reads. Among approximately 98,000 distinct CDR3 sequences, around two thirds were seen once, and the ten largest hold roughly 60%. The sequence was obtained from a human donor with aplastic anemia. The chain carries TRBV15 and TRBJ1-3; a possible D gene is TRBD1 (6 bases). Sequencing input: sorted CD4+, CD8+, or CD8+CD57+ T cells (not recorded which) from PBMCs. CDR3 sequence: CATSARGQLSGNTIYF. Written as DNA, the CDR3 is TGTGCCACATCCGCCCGCGGACAGCTCTCTGGAAACACCATATATTTT.